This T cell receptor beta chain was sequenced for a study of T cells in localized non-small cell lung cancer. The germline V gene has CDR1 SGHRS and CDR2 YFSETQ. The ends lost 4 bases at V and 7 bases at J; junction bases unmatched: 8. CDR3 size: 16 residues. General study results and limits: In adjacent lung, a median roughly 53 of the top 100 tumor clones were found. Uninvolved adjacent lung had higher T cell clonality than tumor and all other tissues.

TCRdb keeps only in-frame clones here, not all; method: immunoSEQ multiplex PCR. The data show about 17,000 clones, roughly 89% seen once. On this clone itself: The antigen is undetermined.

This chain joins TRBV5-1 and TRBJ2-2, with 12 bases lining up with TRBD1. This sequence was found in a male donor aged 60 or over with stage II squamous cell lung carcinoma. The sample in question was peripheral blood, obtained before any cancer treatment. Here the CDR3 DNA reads TGCGCCAGCAGCATTCAGGGACAGGGGGCTATCGGGGAGCTGTTTTTT. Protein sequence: CASSIQGQGAIGELFF.